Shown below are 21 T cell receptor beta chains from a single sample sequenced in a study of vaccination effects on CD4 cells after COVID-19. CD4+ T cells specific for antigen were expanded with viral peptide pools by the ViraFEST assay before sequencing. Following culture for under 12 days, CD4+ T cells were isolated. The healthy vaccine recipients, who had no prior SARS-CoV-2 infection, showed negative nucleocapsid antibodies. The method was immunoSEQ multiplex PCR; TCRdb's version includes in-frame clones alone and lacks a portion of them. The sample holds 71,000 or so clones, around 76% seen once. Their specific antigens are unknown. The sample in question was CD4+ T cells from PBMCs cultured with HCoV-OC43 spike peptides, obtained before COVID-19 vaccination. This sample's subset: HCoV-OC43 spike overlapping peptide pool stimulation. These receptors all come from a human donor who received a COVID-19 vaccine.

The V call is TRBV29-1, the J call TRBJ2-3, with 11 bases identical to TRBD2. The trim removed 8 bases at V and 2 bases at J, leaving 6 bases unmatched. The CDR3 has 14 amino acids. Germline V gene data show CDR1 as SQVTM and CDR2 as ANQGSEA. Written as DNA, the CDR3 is TGCAGCCTTTCTAGCGGGGGGTTCACAGATACGCAGTATTTT. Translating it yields CSLSSGGFTDTQYF.

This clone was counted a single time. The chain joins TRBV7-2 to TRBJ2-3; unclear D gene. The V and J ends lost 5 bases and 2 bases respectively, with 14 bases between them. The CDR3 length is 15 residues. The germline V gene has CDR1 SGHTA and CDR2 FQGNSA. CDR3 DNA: TGTGCCAGCAGCGCAGCGTCCGGTAACACAGATACGCAGTATTTT. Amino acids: CASSAASGNTDTQYF.

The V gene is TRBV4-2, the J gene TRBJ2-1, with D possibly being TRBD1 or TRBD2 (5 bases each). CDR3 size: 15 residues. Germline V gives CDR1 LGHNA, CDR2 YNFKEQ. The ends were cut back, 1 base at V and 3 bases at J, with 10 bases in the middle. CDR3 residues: CASSQAPGSYNEQFF. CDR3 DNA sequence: TGTGCCAGCAGCCAAGCTCCAGGGAGCTACAATGAGCAGTTCTTC.

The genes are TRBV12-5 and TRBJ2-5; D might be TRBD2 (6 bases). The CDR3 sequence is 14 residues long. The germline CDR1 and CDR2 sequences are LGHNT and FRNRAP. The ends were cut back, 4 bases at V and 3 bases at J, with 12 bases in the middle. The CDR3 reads CASGSNGGEETQYF. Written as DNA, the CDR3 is TGTGCTAGTGGTTCGAACGGCGGGGAAGAGACCCAGTACTTC.

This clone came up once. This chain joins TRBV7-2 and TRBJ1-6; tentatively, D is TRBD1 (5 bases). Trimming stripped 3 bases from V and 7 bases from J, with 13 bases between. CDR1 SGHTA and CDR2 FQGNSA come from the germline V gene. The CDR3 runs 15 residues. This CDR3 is CASSLLGEVNSPLHF. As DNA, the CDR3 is TGTGCCAGCAGCTTGCTGGGGGAAGTGAATTCACCCCTCCACTTT.

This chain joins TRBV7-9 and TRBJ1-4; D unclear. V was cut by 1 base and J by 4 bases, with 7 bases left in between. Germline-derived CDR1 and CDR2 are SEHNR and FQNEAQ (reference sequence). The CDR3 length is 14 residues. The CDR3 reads CASSLGQLNEKLFF. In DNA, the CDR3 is TGTGCCAGCAGCTTAGGGCAGCTTAATGAAAAACTGTTTTTT.

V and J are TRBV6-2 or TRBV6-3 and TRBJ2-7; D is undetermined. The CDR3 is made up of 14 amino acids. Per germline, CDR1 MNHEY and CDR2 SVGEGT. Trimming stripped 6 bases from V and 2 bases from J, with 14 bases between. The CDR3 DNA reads TGTGCCAGCAGCCCCCCGACCAACCCCTACGAGCAGTACGTC. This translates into CASSPPTNPYEQYV.

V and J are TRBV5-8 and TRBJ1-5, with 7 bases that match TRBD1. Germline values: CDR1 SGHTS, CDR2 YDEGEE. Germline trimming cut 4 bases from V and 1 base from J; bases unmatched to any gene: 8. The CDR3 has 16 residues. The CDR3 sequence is CASSGGGGRSNQPQHF. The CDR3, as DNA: TGTGCCAGCAGCGGGGGAGGGGGCAGGAGCAATCAGCCCCAGCATTTT.

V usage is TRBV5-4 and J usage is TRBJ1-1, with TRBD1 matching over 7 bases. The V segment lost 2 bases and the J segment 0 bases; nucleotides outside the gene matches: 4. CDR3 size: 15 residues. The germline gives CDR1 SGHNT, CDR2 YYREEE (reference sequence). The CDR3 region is CASSLGDRVNTEAFF. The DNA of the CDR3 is TGTGCCAGCAGCTTAGGGGACAGAGTGAACACTGAAGCTTTCTTT.

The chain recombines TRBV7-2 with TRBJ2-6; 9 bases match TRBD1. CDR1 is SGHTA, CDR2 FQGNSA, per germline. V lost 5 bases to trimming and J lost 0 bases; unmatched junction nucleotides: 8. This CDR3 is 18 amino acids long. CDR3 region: CASSGTGTGSSGANVLTF. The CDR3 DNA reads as TGTGCCAGCAGCGGCACCGGGACAGGGTCCTCTGGGGCCAACGTCCTGACTTTC.

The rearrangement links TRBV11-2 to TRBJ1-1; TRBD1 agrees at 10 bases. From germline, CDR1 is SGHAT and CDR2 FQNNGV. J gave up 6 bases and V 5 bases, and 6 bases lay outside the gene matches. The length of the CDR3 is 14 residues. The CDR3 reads CASSPDRGFSEAFF. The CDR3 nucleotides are TGTGCCAGCAGCCCGGACAGGGGGTTCTCTGAAGCTTTCTTT.

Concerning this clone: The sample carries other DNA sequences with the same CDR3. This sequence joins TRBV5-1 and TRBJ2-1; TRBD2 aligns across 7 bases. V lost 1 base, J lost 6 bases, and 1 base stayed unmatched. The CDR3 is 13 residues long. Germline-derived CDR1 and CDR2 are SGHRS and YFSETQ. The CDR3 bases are TGCGCCAGCAGCTTGACTAGCGTCAATGAGCAGTTCTTC. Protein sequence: CASSLTSVNEQFF.

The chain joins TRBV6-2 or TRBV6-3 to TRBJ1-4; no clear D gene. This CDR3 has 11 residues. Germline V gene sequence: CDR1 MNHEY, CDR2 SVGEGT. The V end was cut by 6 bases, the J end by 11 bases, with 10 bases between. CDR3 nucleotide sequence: TGTGCCAGCAGCCCCAGTCGTAAACTGTTTTTT. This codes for CASSPSRKLFF.

The CDR3 region has the DNA TGTGCCAGCAGGAGGACAGATAACACTGAAGCTTTCTTT. Its translation: CASRRTDNTEAFF. V is TRBV6-5 and J is TRBJ1-1, with a tentative D call TRBD1 (6 bases). Per the germline V gene, CDR1 is MNHEY and CDR2 is SVGAGI. CDR3 size: 13 residues. Trimming cost V 6 bases and J 2 bases, with 10 bases left between them.

The CDR3 region has the DNA TGTGCCAGCAGTTGGAGTCTTGGACAGGGGGAATATGGCTACACCTTC. Protein sequence: CASSWSLGQGEYGYTF. The chain uses TRBV27 and TRBJ1-2, with TRBD1 matching 10 bases. The CDR3 extends over 16 amino acids. Trimming removed 4 bases from V and 5 bases from J; junction bases left unmatched: 10. Germline-derived CDR1 and CDR2 are MNHEY and SMNVEV (reference sequence).

This CDR3 reads CATSDSIGSSGANVLTF. CDR3 nucleotide sequence: TGTGCCACCAGTGATTCGATCGGGAGCTCTGGGGCCAACGTCCTGACTTTC. The chain links TRBV24-1 to TRBJ2-6; D possibly corresponds to TRBD2 (6 bases). Germline V CDR1 and CDR2: KGHDR, SFDVKD. The length of the CDR3 is 17 residues. Trimming took 2 bases from V and 0 from J, leaving 10 bases between them.

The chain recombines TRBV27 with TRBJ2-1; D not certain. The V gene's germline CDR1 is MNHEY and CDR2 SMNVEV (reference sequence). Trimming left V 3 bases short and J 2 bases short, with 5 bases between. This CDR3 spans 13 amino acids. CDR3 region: CASSFRTYNEQFF. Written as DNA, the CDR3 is TGTGCCAGCAGTTTCCGGACCTACAATGAGCAGTTCTTC.

CDR3 residues: CAWSNRNSPLHF. The CDR3 DNA follows: TGTGCCTGGTCAAATAGAAATTCACCCCTCCACTTT. The rearrangement uses TRBV30 and TRBJ1-6; unclear D gene. The CDR3 runs 12 residues. CDR1 and CDR2 (germline): GTSNPN, SVGIG (reference sequence). Trimming took 5 bases from V and 7 from J, leaving 9 bases between them.

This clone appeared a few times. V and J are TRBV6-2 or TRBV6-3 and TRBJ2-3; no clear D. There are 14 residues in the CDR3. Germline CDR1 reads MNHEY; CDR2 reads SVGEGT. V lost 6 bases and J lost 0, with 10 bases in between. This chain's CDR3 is CASSYSASTDTQYF. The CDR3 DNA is TGTGCCAGCAGCTATTCTGCTAGCACAGATACGCAGTATTTT.

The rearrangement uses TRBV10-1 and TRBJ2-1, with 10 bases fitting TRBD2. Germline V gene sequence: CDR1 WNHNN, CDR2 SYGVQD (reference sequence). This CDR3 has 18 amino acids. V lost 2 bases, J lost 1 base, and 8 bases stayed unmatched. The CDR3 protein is CASSETPASGGSYNEQFF. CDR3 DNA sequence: TGCGCCAGCAGTGAGACCCCGGCTAGCGGGGGTTCCTACAATGAGCAGTTCTTC.

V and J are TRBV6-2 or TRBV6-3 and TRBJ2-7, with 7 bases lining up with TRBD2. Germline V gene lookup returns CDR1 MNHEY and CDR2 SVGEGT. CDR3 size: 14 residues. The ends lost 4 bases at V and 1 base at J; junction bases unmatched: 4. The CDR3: CASSWGGGSYEQYV. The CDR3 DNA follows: TGTGCCAGCAGTTGGGGGGGAGGATCCTACGAGCAGTACGTC.